Presented here are 2 T cell receptor beta chains from one specimen sequenced in a study of beta chain features in type 1 diabetes. Their target antigens are unknown. Whole-study results and caveats: When Type 1 diabetes patients were examined, their TCRB CDR3s proved moderately but significantly shorter in all four CD4+ subsets.

Expressed TCRB transcripts got sequenced, as all isolated RNA was reverse transcribed. Method: immunoSEQ multiplex PCR; TCRdb's copy keeps in-frame clones and lacks some. Of roughly 340,000 clones in the sample, around 12% were seen once. The specimen sequenced was naive CD4+ T cells from blood. These receptor sequences come from a young woman with type 1 diabetes.

This clone appeared a few times. Because the CDR3's place on the DNA is in doubt, the DNA is left out and the CDR3 is given as listed by TCRdb. The chain has TRBV18 and TRBJ1-1; the table's D call, TRBD1, has no DNA check behind it. The germline V gene encodes CDR1 KGHSH and CDR2 LQKENI. The CDR3 has 16 residues if both end residues are counted. The CDR3 sequence is CASSPTVAGANTEAFF.

This clone was counted only a few times. CDR3: CAGQGSRPTDTQYF. CDR3 bases: TGTGCCGGCCAGGGGTCGCGCCCCACAGATACGCAGTATTTT. This rearrangement joins TRBV30 to TRBJ2-3, with D perhaps matching TRBD1 (6 bases). The CDR3 has 14 amino acids. The V gene's germline CDR1 is GTSNPN and CDR2 SVGIG (reference sequence). Trimming stripped 8 bases from V and 2 bases from J, with 17 bases between. Full variable domain (remainder filled in from reference TRBV30 and TRBJ2-3): SQTIHQWPATLVQPVGSPLSLECTVEGTSNPNLYWYRQAAGRGLQLLFYSVGIGQISSEVPQNLSASRPQDRQFILSSKKLLLSDSGFYLCAGQGSRPTDTQYFGPGTRLTVL.